A single count supports the clone carrying this T cell receptor beta chain. Its antigen is still unknown. This CDR3 is built from 15 residues. Germline CDR1 MNHEY, CDR2 SVGAGI. V was shortened by 0 bases and J by 6 bases, with 12 bases between the two germline ends. This specimen comes from a study of spatial heterogeneity in lung cancer. Study-level findings and limits: Intratumoral expanded alpha and beta TCR counts were found to track tumor mutation counts.

One entry per CDR3 protein results from TCRdb running MiXCR on the 5' RACE reads. The table has 5,000 or so distinct CDR3 sequences, less than 35% seen once. The time point denotes: sample taken at primary tumor resection. Tumor, nontumor lung or frozen PBMC supplied whole RNA, sequenced without sorting. The TCR sequence derives from a female donor with early-stage non-small cell lung cancer. The gene calls are TRBV6-5 and TRBJ2-1; tentative D call: TRBD2 (6 bases). This specimen consisted of lung tumor tissue, obtained at surgery. The CDR3 coding sequence is TGTGCCAGCAGTTACTCGAATGGGAGGACCAATGAGCAGTTCTTC. It encodes CASSYSNGRTNEQFF.